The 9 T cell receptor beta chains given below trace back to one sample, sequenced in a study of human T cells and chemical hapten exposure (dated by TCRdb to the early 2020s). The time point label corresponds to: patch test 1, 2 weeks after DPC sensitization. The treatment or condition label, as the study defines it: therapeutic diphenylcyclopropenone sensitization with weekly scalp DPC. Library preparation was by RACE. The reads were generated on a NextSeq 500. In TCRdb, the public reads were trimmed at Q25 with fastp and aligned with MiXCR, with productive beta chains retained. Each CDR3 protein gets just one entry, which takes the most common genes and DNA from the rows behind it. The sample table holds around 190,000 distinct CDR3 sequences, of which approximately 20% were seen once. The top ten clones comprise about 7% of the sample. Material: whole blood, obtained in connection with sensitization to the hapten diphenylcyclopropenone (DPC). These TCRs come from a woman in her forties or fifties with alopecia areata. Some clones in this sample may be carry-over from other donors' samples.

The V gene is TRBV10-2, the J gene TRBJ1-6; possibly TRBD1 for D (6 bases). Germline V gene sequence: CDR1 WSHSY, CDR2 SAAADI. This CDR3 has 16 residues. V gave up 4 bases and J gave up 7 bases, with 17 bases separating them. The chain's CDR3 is CASSVVGGATNSPLHF. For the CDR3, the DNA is TGCGCCAGCAGTGTTGTTGGGGGGGCAACGAATTCACCCCTCCACTTT.

The CDR3 spells CASSDGQGAVRSQPQHF. CDR3 in DNA: TGCGCCAGCAGTGATGGACAGGGGGCCGTCCGAAGTCAGCCCCAGCATTTT. J is TRBJ1-5 and V is TRBV10-2; 11 positions match TRBD1. J gave up 6 bases and V 3 bases, and 10 bases lay outside the gene matches. CDR1 is WSHSY, CDR2 SAAADI, per germline. The CDR3 spans 17 residues.

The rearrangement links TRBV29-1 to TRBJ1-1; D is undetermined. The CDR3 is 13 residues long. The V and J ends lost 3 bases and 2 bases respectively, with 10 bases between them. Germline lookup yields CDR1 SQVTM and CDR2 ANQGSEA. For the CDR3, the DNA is TGCAGCGTTGAGCAGACCGATAACACTGAAGCTTTCTTT. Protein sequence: CSVEQTDNTEAFF.

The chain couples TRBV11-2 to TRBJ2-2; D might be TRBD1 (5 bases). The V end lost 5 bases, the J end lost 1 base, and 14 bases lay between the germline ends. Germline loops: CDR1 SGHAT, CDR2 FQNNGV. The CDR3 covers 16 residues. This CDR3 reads CASSNRMQGNTGELFF. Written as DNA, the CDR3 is TGTGCCAGCAGCAACAGGATGCAGGGGAACACCGGGGAGCTGTTTTTT.

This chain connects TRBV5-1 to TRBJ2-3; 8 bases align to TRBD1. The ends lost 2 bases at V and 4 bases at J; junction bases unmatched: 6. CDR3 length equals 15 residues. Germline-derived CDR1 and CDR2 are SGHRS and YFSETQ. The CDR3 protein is CASSFQDRDADTQYF. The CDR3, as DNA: TGCGCCAGCAGCTTTCAGGACAGGGATGCAGATACGCAGTATTTT.

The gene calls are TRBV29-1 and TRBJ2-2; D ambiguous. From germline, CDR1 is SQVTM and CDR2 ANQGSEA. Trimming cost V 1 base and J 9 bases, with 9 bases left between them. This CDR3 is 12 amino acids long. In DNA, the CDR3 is TGCAGCGTTGAAGGGCTATCGAGGGAGCTGTTTTTT. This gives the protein CSVEGLSRELFF.

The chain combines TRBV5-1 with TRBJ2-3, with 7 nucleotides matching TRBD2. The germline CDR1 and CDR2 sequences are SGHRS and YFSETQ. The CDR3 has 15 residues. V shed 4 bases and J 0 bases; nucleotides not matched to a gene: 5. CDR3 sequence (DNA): TGCGCCAGCAGCGACCTAGCGGCTAGCACAGATACGCAGTATTTT. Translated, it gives CASSDLAASTDTQYF.

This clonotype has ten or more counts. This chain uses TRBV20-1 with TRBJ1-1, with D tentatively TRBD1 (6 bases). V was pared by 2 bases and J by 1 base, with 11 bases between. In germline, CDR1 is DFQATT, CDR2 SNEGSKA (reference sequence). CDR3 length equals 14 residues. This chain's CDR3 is CSARREGGNTEAFF. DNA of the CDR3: TGCAGTGCTAGAAGGGAGGGGGGGAACACTGAAGCTTTCTTT.

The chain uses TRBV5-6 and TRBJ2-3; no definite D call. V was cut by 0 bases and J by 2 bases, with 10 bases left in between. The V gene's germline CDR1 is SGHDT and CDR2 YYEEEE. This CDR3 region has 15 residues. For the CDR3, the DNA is TGTGCCAGCAGCTTGGTTGACGGCTACACAGATACGCAGTATTTT. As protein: CASSLVDGYTDTQYF. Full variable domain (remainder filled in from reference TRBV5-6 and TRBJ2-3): DAGVTQSPTHLIKTRGQQVTLRCSPKSGHDTVSWYQQALGQGPQFIFQYYEEEERQRGNFPDRFSGHQFPNYSSELNVNALLLGDSALYLCASSLVDGYTDTQYFGPGTRLTVL.